These 29 T cell receptor beta chains were sequenced from one sample in a study of T cell responses to AZD1222 COVID-19 vaccine. Profiled with immunoSEQ multiplex PCR; TCRdb holds only in-frame clones, not every one. The profile covers tens of thousands of clones, with roughly 87% appearing a single time and 15% to 20% taken by the ten largest. Sequences were derived from peripheral blood, sampled on day 0 of AZD1222 vaccination. The receptors originated from an adult in good health.

CDR3 loop: CASSWDVVGGNTEAFF. CDR3 bases: TGCGCCAGCAGCTGGGACGTCGTAGGGGGGAACACTGAAGCTTTCTTT. The chain recombines TRBV5-1 with TRBJ1-1; tentatively, D is TRBD1 (6 bases). Germline V gives CDR1 SGHRS, CDR2 YFSETQ. The CDR3 runs to 16 residues. Trimming left V 3 bases short and J 1 base short, with 16 bases between.

The chain recombines TRBV4-2 with TRBJ1-1; D call uncertain. CDR1 is LGHNA, CDR2 YNFKEQ, per germline. The V end lost 1 base, the J end lost 3 bases, and 3 bases lay between the germline ends. This CDR3 contains 12 residues. The CDR3 spells CASSQVDTEAFF. Written as DNA, the CDR3 is TGTGCCAGCAGCCAAGTGGACACTGAAGCTTTCTTT.

The chain joins TRBV30 to TRBJ2-7; D may be TRBD1 or TRBD2 (7 bases each). Trimming stripped 3 bases from V and 2 bases from J, with 17 bases between. Germline assignment: CDR1 GTSNPN and CDR2 SVGIG (reference sequence). CDR3 length equals 15 residues. CDR3 protein: CAWRGRAGGTYEQYF. Here the CDR3 DNA reads TGTGCCTGGAGAGGGAGGGCAGGGGGAACCTACGAGCAGTACTTC.

This clone was detected once. V usage is TRBV5-1 and J usage is TRBJ1-2; the D gene is possibly TRBD1 (5 bases). The CDR3 has 14 amino acids. V dropped 4 bases and J dropped 8 bases, with 18 bases sitting between them. Germline assignment: CDR1 SGHRS and CDR2 YFSETQ. CDR3 protein: CASSLGGTERGYTF. The CDR3 nucleotides are TGCGCCAGCAGCCTGGGAGGGACGGAAAGAGGCTACACCTTC.

The chain is built from TRBV6-1 and TRBJ1-5; 7 positions agree with TRBD1. The V segment lost 1 base and the J segment 7 bases; nucleotides outside the gene matches: 10. This CDR3 has 16 residues. The V gene's germline CDR1 is MNHNS and CDR2 SASEGT. The CDR3: CASSEEGGGGYQPQHF. CDR3 bases: TGTGCCAGCAGTGAAGAAGGGGGAGGGGGCTACCAGCCCCAGCATTTT.

The gene calls are TRBV6-6 and TRBJ1-2; D is uncertain. Germline CDR1 MNHNY, CDR2 SVGAGI (reference sequence). V dropped 8 bases and J dropped 4 bases, with 23 bases sitting between them. There are 16 residues in the CDR3. The CDR3 DNA follows: TGTGCCAGCTTTGGGTGGACCCATCCGGAGCGCTATGGCTACACCTTC. Translating gives CASFGWTHPERYGYTF.

This chain connects TRBV18 to TRBJ1-5; no reliable D call. This CDR3 has 16 residues. Trimming left V 3 bases short and J 0 bases short, with 12 bases between. CDR1 KGHSH and CDR2 LQKENI come from the germline V gene. The CDR3 DNA reads TGTGCCAGCTCACCGATTGCGGGAGCTAGCAATCAGCCCCAGCATTTT. It translates to CASSPIAGASNQPQHF.

This rearrangement joins TRBV5-1 to TRBJ1-5; D is ambiguous. Germline-derived CDR1 and CDR2 are SGHRS and YFSETQ. The CDR3 sequence is 15 residues long. Trimming shortened V by 0 bases and J by 2 bases, and 9 bases separated the two germline ends. The CDR3 is CASSLDGFRNQPQHF. Here the CDR3 DNA reads TGCGCCAGCAGCTTGGATGGTTTCCGCAATCAGCCCCAGCATTTT.

The chain employs TRBV11-2 and TRBJ1-3; D is ambiguous. Trimming removed 1 base at V and 8 bases at J, with 15 bases between. The CDR3 length is 15 residues. Germline V lookup: CDR1 SGHAT, CDR2 FQNNGV. CDR3 sequence (DNA): TGTGCCAGCAGCTTAGCATCAGGTTCTGCGGACACCATATATTTT. Translation gives CASSLASGSADTIYF.

CDR3 nucleotide sequence: TGTGCCAGCATTAAAAACAGAGAGACCCAGTACTTC. Its protein product is CASIKNRETQYF. The V call is TRBV2, the J call TRBJ2-5; D not resolved. CDR1 and CDR2 from the germline V gene are SNHLY and FYNNEI. The CDR3 length is 12 residues. V dropped 7 bases and J dropped 4 bases, with 10 bases sitting between them.

The chain links TRBV3-1 (or the pseudogene TRBV3-2) to TRBJ1-5; the D is unclear. The CDR3 extends over 14 amino acids. The V gene's germline CDR1 is LGHDT and CDR2 YNNKEL (reference sequence). Trimming left V 3 bases short and J 2 bases short, with 8 bases between. The CDR3 nucleotides are TGTGCCAGCAGCCAGAGCGGACGCAATCAGCCCCAGCATTTT. Amino acid sequence: CASSQSGRNQPQHF.

This rearrangement joins TRBV28 to TRBJ2-3, with 7 bases that match TRBD1. The V segment lost 3 bases and the J segment 1 base; nucleotides outside the gene matches: 7. From germline, CDR1 is MDHEN and CDR2 SYDVKM. This CDR3 is built from 16 residues. CDR3 DNA sequence: TGTGCCAGCAGTTTCCCTAGGGGGCGAGGCACAGATACGCAGTATTTT. The encoded protein is CASSFPRGRGTDTQYF.

This clone was seen once. The chain combines TRBV3-1 (or the pseudogene TRBV3-2) with TRBJ1-4; D is perhaps TRBD1 (6 bases). The length of the CDR3 is 15 residues. CDR1 is LGHDT, CDR2 YNNKEL, per germline (reference sequence). The ends were cut back, 2 bases at V and 7 bases at J, with 14 bases in the middle. The CDR3 DNA reads as TGTGCCAGCAGCCAAACAGGGAATTCGGGTGAAAAACTGTTTTTT. Residues: CASSQTGNSGEKLFF.

This clone was seen a single time. J is TRBJ2-7 and V is TRBV11-2; unclear D gene. The CDR3 spans 14 residues. V dropped 1 base and J dropped 2 bases, with 9 bases sitting between them. Germline loops: CDR1 SGHAT, CDR2 FQNNGV. CDR3 DNA sequence: TGTGCCAGCAGCTTAGTCCGTATTACCTACGAGCAGTACTTC. Amino acid sequence: CASSLVRITYEQYF. Together with reference TRBV11-2 and TRBJ2-7, the CDR3 gives the full variable domain: EAGVAQSPRYKIIEKRQSVAFWCNPISGHATLYWYQQILGQGPKLLIQFQNNGVVDDSQLPKDRFSAERLKGVDSTLKIQPAKLEDSAVYLCASSLVRITYEQYFGPGTRLTVT.

V is TRBV6-5 and J is TRBJ1-2; TRBD1 matches 8 bases. Losses at the gene ends were 1 base for V and 7 bases for J; bases not matched to a gene: 8. The CDR3 is made up of 15 amino acids. Per germline, CDR1 MNHEY and CDR2 SVGAGI. The CDR3: CASSYYRTGPFGYTF. The CDR3 coding sequence is TGTGCCAGCAGTTACTACAGGACAGGGCCTTTTGGCTACACCTTC.

The chain couples TRBV7-9 to TRBJ2-1; D uncertain. V was clipped by 5 bases and J by 3 bases, with 14 bases between them. The germline CDR1 and CDR2 sequences are SEHNR and FQNEAQ (reference sequence). The CDR3 length is 15 residues. The DNA for the CDR3 is TGTGCCAGCAGCGGATACACCAAAGGCTACAATGAGCAGTTCTTC. Protein sequence: CASSGYTKGYNEQFF.

The gene calls are TRBV5-1 and TRBJ2-2; D is unresolved. This CDR3 spans 16 amino acids. Deletions cut 5 bases from V and 1 base from J, with 15 bases between. Germline CDR1 is SGHRS and CDR2 is YFSETQ. The CDR3 DNA reads TGCGCCAGCAGTCAAAGAGATGCAGGGAACACCGGGGAGCTGTTTTTT. Protein product: CASSQRDAGNTGELFF.

In its sample, this clone was seen once. This chain joins TRBV10-2 and TRBJ1-2; D remains ambiguous. This CDR3 spans 14 amino acids. Germline V CDR1 and CDR2: WSHSY, SAAADI. The germline V and J ends were trimmed by 0 bases and 6 bases, with 11 bases remaining between them. The CDR3 DNA is TGCGCCAGCAGTGAGTCTGGCAGGAGCCATGGCTACACCTTC. Its translation: CASSESGRSHGYTF.

This sequence joins TRBV19 and TRBJ1-2; tentative D call: TRBD1 (5 bases). V was trimmed by 3 bases and J by 1 base, leaving 12 bases between them. The CDR3 is 15 residues long. In germline, CDR1 is LNHDA, CDR2 SQIVND (reference sequence). In DNA, the CDR3 is TGTGCCAGTAGTATGGGGGAGACTATTAACTATGGCTACACCTTC. Translation gives CASSMGETINYGYTF. Full variable domain (remainder filled in from reference TRBV19 and TRBJ1-2): DGGITQSPKYLFRKEGQNVTLSCEQNLNHDAMYWYRQDPGQGLRLIYYSQIVNDFQKGDIAEGYSVSREKKESFPLTVTSAQKNPTAFYLCASSMGETINYGYTFGSGTRLTVV.

V is TRBV7-9 and J is TRBJ1-2; D uncertain. CDR3 length equals 12 residues. The germline CDR1 and CDR2 sequences are SEHNR and FQNEAQ (reference sequence). With 1 base removed from V and 8 bases from J, the gap between germline ends came to 8 bases. The chain's CDR3 is CASSLVPEGYTF. The CDR3 coding sequence is TGTGCCAGCAGCTTAGTGCCAGAGGGCTACACCTTC.

The V gene is TRBV7-8, the J gene TRBJ1-6, with D maybe TRBD1 (5 bases). Per germline, CDR1 SGHVS and CDR2 FQNEAQ. There are 18 residues in the CDR3. Deletions cut 5 bases from V and 7 bases from J, with 24 bases between. The chain's CDR3 is CASSPAWDRWAGNSPLHF. As DNA, the CDR3 is TGTGCCAGCAGCCCAGCCTGGGACCGCTGGGCAGGAAATTCACCCCTCCACTTT.

J is TRBJ1-4 and V is TRBV25-1; no clear D. The germline V gene has CDR1 MGHDK and CDR2 SYGVNS. Trimming stripped 6 bases from V and 7 bases from J, with 15 bases between. The length of the CDR3 is 14 residues. CDR3 coding DNA: TGTGCCAGCAGCCCCGCGGGTGTCCCTGAAAAACTGTTTTTT. Amino acid sequence: CASSPAGVPEKLFF.

For the CDR3, the DNA is TGTGCCAGCAGCTTAACGATCTGGCCCTACGAGCAGTACTTC. Its protein is CASSLTIWPYEQYF. The chain joins TRBV7-2 to TRBJ2-7; no clear D gene. Trimming pared 2 bases from V and 2 bases from J, leaving 10 bases between. This CDR3 has 14 amino acids. CDR1 is SGHTA and CDR2 is FQGNSA in the germline V gene.

The gene calls are TRBV19 and TRBJ1-2; D gene uncertain. CDR3 length equals 12 residues. V shed 4 bases and J shed 4 bases, with 7 bases lying between them. Germline V gene data show CDR1 as LNHDA and CDR2 as SQIVND (reference sequence). The CDR3 DNA is TGTGCCAGTAGTAGGACTTTCTATGGCTACACCTTC. Translation: CASSRTFYGYTF.

The gene calls are TRBV6-5 and TRBJ1-1, with D perhaps matching TRBD1 (5 bases). Germline CDR1 MNHEY, CDR2 SVGAGI. V gave up 7 bases and J gave up 0 bases, with 9 bases separating them. The CDR3 extends over 13 amino acids. The CDR3 DNA follows: TGTGCCAGCACAGGGAGACTGAACACTGAAGCTTTCTTT. Its protein is CASTGRLNTEAFF.

The rearrangement links TRBV5-1 to TRBJ2-3; TRBD2 matches at 7 bases. CDR3 size: 18 residues. Germline loops: CDR1 SGHRS, CDR2 YFSETQ. The J segment lost 2 bases and the V segment lost 4 bases, leaving 16 bases of the junction unmatched. The CDR3 loop is CASSAPGRGGVNTDTQYF. The CDR3 nucleotides are TGCGCCAGCAGCGCACCGGGGCGGGGAGGGGTAAACACAGATACGCAGTATTTT.

V and J are TRBV12-3 or TRBV12-4 and TRBJ1-2, with unresolved D. The CDR3 contains 12 residues. V gave up 4 bases and J gave up 1 base, with 4 bases separating them. CDR3: CASSSLNYGYTF. The CDR3 DNA follows: TGTGCCAGCAGTTCCCTTAACTATGGCTACACCTTC.

V usage is TRBV7-8 and J usage is TRBJ2-7, with TRBD2 matching 9 bases. Germline CDR1 and CDR2: SGHVS and FQNEAQ. The CDR3 has 15 residues. V dropped 3 bases and J dropped 6; count of bases not matched to a gene: 9. CDR3 DNA: TGTGCCAGCAGCTTTCCGGGACTAGCACGCTCCGAGCAGTACTTC. Encoded protein: CASSFPGLARSEQYF.

The table lists this clone with a count of one. The CDR3 DNA follows: TGCGCCAGCAGCTTGGGAAGCAGGGGGGATTCCGGCTACACCTTC. It encodes CASSLGSRGDSGYTF. V and J are TRBV5-1 and TRBJ1-2; the match to TRBD1 covers 7 bases. The CDR3 totals 15 residues. Trimming at V came to 0 bases and at J to 8 bases, leaving 10 bases not matched to a gene. Per germline, CDR1 SGHRS and CDR2 YFSETQ.